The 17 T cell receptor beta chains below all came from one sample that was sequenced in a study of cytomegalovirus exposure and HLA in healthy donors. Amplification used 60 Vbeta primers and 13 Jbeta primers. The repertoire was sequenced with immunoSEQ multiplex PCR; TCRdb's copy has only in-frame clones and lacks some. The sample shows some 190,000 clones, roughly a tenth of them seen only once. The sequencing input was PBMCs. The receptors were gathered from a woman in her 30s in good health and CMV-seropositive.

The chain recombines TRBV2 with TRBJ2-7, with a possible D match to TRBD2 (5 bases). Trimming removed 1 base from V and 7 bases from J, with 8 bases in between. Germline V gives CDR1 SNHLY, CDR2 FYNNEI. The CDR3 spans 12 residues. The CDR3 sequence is CASSEDPGEQYF. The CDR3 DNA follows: TGTGCCAGCAGTGAAGACCCGGGAGAGCAGTACTTC.

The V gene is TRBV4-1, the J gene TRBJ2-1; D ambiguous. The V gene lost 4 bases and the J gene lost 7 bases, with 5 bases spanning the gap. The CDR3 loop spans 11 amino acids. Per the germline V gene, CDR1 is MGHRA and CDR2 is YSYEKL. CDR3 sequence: CASSLENEQFF. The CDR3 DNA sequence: TGCGCCAGCAGCCTGGAGAATGAGCAGTTCTTC.

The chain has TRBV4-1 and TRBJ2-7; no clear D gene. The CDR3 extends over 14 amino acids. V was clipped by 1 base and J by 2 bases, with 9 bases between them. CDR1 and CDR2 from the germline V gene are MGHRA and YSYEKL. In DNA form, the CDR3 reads TGCGCCAGCAGCCAAGGTCAGGTAACCTACGAGCAGTACTTC. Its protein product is CASSQGQVTYEQYF.

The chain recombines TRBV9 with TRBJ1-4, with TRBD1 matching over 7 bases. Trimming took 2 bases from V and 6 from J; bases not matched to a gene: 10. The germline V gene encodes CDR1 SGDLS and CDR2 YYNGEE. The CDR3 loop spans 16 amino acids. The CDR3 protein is CASSVRSLQGYEKLFF. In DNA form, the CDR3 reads TGTGCCAGCAGCGTGAGGTCCTTACAGGGGTATGAAAAACTGTTTTTT. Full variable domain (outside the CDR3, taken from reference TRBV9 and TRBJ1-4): DSGVTQTPKHLITATGQRVTLRCSPRSGDLSVYWYQQSLDQGLQFLIQYYNGEERAKGNILERFSAQQFPDLHSELNLSSLELGDSALYFCASSVRSLQGYEKLFFGSGTQLSVL.

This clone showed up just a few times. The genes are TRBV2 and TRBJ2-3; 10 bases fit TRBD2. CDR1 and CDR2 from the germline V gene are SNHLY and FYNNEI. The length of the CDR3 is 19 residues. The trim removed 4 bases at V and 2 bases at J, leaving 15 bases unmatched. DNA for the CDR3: TGTGCCAGCAGTGGGGTCGTGGTGGGTAGCGGGGGGCCCACAGATACGCAGTATTTT. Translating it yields CASSGVVVGSGGPTDTQYF.

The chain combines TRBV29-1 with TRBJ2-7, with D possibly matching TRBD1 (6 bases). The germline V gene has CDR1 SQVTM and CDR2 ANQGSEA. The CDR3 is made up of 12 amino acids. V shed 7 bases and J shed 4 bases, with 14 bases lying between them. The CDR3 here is CSAEDRSYEQYF. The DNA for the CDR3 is TGCAGCGCTGAGGACAGAAGTTACGAGCAGTACTTC.

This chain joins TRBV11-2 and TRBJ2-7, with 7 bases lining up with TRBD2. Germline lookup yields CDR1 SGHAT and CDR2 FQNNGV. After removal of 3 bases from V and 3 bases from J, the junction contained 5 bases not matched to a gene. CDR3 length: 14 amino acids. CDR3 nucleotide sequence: TGTGCCAGCAGCTTGAGCGGGAAAGGCTACGAGCAGTACTTC. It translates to CASSLSGKGYEQYF.

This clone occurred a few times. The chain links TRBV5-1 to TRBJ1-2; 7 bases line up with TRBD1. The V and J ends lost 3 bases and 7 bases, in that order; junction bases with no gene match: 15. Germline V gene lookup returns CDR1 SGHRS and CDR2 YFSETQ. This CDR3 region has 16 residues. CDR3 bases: TGCGCCAGCAGCTCTTCGTCCGGGACAGTGCCTGGTGGCTACACCTTC. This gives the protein CASSSSSGTVPGGYTF.

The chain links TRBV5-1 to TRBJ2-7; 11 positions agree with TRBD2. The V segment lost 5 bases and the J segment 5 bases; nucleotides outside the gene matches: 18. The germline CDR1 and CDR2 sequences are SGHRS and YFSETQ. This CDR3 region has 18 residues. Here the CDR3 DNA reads TGCGCCAGCAGACACGGCGCAATCATAGCGGGAGGGCCAAACGAGCAGTACTTC. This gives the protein CASRHGAIIAGGPNEQYF.

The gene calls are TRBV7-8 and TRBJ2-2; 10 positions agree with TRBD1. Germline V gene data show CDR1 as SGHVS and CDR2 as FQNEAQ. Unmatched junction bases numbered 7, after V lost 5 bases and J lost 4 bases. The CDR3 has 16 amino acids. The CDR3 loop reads CASSHRDRGLTGELFF. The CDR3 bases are TGTGCCAGCAGCCACCGGGACAGGGGTCTCACCGGGGAGCTGTTTTTT. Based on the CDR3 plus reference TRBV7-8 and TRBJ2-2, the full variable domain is GAGVSQSPRYKVAKRGQDVALRCDPISGHVSLFWYQQALGQGPEFLTYFQNEAQLDKSGLPSDRFFAERPEGSVSTLKIQRTQQEDSAVYLCASSHRDRGLTGELFFGEGSRLTVL.

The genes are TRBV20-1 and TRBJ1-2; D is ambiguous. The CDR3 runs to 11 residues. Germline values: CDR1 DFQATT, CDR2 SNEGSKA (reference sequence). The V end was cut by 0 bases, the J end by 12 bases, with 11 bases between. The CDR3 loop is CSARDQSLDTF. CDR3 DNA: TGCAGTGCTAGAGACCAGTCCCTCGACACCTTC.

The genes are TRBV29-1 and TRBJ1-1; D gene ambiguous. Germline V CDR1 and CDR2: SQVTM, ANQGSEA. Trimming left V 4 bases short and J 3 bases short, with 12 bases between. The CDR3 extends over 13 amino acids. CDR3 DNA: TGCAGCGTTGGACCTAGGAGGGACACTGAAGCTTTCTTT. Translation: CSVGPRRDTEAFF.

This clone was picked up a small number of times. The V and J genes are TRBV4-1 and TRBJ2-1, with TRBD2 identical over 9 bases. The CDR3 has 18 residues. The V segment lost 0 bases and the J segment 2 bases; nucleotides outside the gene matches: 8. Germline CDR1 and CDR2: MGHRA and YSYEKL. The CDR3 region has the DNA TGCGCCAGCAGCCAAGAGGCTAGCGGGGCCCTACCCTACAATGAGCAGTTCTTC. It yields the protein CASSQEASGALPYNEQFF.

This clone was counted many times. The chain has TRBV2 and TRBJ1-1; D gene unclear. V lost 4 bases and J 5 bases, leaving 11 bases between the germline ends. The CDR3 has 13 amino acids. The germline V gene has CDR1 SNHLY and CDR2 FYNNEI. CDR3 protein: CASSGTWRTEAFF. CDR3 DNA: TGTGCCAGCAGTGGTACATGGAGGACTGAAGCTTTCTTT.

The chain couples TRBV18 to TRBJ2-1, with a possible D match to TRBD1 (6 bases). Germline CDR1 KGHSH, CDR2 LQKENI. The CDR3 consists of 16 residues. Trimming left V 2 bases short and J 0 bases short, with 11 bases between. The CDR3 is CASSPYRDPSYNEQFF. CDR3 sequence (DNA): TGTGCCAGCTCACCATACAGGGATCCCTCCTACAATGAGCAGTTCTTC.

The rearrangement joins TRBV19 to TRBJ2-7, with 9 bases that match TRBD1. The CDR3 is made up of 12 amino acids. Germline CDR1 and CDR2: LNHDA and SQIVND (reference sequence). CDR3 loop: CASGTGFHEQYF. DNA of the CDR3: TGTGCTTCCGGGACAGGGTTCCACGAGCAGTACTTC. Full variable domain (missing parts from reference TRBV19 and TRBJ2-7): DGGITQSPKYLFRKEGQNVTLSCEQNLNHDAMYWYRQDPGQGLRLIYYSQIVNDFQKGDIAEGYSVSREKKESFPLTVTSAQKNPTAFYLCASGTGFHEQYFGPGTRLTVT.

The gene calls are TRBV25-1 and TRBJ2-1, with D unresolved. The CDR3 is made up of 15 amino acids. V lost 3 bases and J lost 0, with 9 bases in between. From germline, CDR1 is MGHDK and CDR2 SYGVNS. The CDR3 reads CASSDTGGSYNEQFF. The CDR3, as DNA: TGTGCCAGCAGTGATACTGGTGGCTCCTACAATGAGCAGTTCTTC. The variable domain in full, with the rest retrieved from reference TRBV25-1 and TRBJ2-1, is EADIYQTPRYLVIGTGKKITLECSQTMGHDKMYWYQQDPGMELHLIHYSYGVNSTEKGDLSSESTVSRIRTEHFPLTLESARPSHTSQYLCASSDTGGSYNEQFFGPGTRLTVL.